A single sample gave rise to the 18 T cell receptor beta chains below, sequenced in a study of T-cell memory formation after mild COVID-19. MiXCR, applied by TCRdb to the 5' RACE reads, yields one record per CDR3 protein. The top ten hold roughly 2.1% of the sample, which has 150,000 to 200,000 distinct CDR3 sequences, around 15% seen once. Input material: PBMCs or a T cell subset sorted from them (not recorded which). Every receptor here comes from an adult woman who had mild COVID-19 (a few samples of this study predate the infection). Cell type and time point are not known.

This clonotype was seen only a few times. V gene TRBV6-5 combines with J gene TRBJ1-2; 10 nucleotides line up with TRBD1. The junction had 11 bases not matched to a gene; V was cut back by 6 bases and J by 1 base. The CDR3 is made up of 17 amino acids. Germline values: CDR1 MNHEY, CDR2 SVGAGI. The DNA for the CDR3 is TGTGCCAGCAGCATGGACAGGGGGGCTCGACTTAACTATGGCTACACCTTC. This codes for CASSMDRGARLNYGYTF.

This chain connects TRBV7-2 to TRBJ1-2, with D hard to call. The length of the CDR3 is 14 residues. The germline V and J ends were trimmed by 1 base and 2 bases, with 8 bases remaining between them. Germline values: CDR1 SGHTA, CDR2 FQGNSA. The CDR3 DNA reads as TGTGCCAGCAGCTTAGGAACCAGGAACTATGGCTACACCTTC. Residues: CASSLGTRNYGYTF.

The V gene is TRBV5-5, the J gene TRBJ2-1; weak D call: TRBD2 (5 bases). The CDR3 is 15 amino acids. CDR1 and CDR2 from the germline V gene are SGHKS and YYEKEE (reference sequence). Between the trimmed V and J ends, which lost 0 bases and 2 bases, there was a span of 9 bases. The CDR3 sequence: CASSLVRAAYNEQFF. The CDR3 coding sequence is TGTGCCAGCAGCTTGGTTCGAGCGGCCTACAATGAGCAGTTCTTC.

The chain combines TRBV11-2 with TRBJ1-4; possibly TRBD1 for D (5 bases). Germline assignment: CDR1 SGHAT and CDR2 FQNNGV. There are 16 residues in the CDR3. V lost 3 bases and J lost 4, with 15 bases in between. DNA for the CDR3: TGTGCCAGCAGCTTGGTAGCGGCAGGGAATAATGAAAAACTGTTTTTT. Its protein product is CASSLVAAGNNEKLFF.

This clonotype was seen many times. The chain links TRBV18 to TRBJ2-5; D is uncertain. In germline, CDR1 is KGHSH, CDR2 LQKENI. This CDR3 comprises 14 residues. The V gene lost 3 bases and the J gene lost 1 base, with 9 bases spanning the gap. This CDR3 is CASSPDKVQETQYF. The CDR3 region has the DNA TGTGCCAGCTCACCCGACAAGGTCCAAGAGACCCAGTACTTC. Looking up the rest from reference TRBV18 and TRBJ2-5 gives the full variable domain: NAGVMQNPRHLVRRRGQEARLRCSPMKGHSHVYWYRQLPEEGLKFMVYLQKENIIDESGMPKERFSAEFPKEGPSILRIQQVVRGDSAAYFCASSPDKVQETQYFGPGTRLLVL.

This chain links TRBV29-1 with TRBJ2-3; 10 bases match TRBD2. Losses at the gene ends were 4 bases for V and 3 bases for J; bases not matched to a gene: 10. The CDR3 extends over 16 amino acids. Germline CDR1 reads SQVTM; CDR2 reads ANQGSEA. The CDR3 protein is CSVGSSGGIGTDTQYF. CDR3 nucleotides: TGCAGCGTTGGGTCTAGCGGGGGCATTGGAACAGATACGCAGTATTTT.

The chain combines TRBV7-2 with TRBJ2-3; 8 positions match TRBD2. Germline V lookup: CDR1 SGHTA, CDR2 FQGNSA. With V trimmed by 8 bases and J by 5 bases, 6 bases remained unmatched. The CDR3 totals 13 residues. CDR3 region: CASHRLAGDTQYF. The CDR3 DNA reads TGTGCCAGCCACCGGCTAGCGGGAGATACGCAGTATTTT. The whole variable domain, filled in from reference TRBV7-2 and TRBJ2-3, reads GAGVSQSPSNKVTEKGKDVELRCDPISGHTALYWYRQSLGQGLEFLIYFQGNSAPDKSGLPSDRFSAERTGGSVSTLTIQRTQQEDSAVYLCASHRLAGDTQYFGPGTRLTVL.

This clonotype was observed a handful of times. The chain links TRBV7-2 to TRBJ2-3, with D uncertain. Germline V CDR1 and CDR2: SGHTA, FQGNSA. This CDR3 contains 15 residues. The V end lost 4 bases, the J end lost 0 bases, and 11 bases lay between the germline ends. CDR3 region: CASSSMTVSTDTQYF. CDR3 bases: TGTGCCAGCAGCTCGATGACGGTCAGCACAGATACGCAGTATTTT.

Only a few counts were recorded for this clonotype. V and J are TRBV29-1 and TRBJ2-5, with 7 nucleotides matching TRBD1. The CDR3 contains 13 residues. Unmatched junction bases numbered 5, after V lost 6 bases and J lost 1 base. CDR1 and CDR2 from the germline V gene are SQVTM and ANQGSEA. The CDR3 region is CSVARDSQETQYF. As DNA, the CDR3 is TGCAGCGTGGCCAGGGACAGCCAAGAGACCCAGTACTTC. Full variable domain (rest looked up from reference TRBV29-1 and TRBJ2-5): SAVISQKPSRDICQRGTSLTIQCQVDSQVTMMFWYRQQPGQSLTLIATANQGSEATYESGFVIDKFPISRPNLTFSTLTVSNMSPEDSSIYLCSVARDSQETQYFGPGTRLLVL.

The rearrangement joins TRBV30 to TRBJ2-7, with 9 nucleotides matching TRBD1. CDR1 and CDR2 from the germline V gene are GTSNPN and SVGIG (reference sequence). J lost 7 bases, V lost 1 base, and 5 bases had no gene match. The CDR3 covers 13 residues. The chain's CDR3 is CAWSAGQGREQYF. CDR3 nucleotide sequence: TGTGCCTGGAGTGCGGGACAGGGTCGGGAGCAGTACTTC.

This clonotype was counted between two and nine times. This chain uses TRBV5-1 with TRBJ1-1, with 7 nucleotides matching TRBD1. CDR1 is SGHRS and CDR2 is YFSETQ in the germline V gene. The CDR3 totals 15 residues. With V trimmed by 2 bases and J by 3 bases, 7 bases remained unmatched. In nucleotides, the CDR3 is TGCGCCAGCAGCTTCGGACAGGAGACCCACACTGAAGCTTTCTTT. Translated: CASSFGQETHTEAFF.

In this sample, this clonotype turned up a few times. CDR3 sequence (DNA): TGTGCCAGCAGCGTAGCCCCCAGGGGGCGAGCGGGAGGGCCGAACACCGGGGAGCTGTTTTTT. This codes for CASSVAPRGRAGGPNTGELFF. The chain has TRBV9 and TRBJ2-2, with 10 positions matching TRBD2. The V gene's germline CDR1 is SGDLS and CDR2 YYNGEE. This CDR3 is 21 amino acids long. Trimming removed 0 bases from V and 0 bases from J; junction bases left unmatched: 14.

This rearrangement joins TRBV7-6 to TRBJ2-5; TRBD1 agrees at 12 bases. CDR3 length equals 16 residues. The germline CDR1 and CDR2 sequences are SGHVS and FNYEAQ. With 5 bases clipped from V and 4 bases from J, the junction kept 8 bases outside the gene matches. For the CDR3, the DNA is TGTGCCAGCAGCCAGCCCGGGACAGGGGGCAGAGAGACCCAGTACTTC. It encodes CASSQPGTGGRETQYF.

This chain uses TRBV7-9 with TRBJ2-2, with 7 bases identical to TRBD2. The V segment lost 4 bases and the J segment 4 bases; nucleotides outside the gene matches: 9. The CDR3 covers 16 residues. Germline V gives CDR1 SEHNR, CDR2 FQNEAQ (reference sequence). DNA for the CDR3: TGTGCCAGCAGCTCTAGGGCGGGAGAGACCACCGGGGAGCTGTTTTTT. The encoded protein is CASSSRAGETTGELFF.

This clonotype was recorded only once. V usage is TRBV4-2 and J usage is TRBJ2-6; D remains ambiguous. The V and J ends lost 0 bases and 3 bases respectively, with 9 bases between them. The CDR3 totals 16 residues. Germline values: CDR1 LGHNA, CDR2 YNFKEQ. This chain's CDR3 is CASSQEAVFGANVLTF. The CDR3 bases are TGTGCCAGCAGCCAAGAGGCGGTATTTGGGGCCAACGTCCTGACTTTC.

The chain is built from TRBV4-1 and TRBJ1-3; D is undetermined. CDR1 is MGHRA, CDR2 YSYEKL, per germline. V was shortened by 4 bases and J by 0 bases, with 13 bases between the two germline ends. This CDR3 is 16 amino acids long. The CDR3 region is CASSRLSGRSGNTIYF. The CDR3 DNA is TGCGCCAGCAGCCGTCTAAGTGGCCGCTCTGGAAACACCATATATTTT.

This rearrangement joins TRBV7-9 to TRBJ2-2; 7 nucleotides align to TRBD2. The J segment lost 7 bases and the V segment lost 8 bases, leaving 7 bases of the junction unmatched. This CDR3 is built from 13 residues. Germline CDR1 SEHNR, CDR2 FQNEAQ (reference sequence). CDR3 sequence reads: CASPREYGGELFF. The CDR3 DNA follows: TGTGCCAGCCCGCGGGAGTACGGCGGGGAGCTGTTTTTT. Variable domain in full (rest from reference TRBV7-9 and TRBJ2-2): DTGVSQNPRHKITKRGQNVTFRCDPISEHNRLYWYRQTLGQGPEFLTYFQNEAQLEKSRLLSDRFSAERPKGSFSTLEIQRTEQGDSAMYLCASPREYGGELFFGEGSRLTVL.

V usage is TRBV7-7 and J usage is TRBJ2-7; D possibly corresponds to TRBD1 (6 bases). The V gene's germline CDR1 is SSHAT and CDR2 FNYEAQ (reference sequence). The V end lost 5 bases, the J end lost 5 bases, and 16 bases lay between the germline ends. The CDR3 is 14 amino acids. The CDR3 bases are TGTGCCAGCAGCCCAGGCGCAGGGGTCCACGAGCAGTACTTC. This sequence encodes CASSPGAGVHEQYF.